The 31 T cell receptor beta chains in this list originate from one sample, sequenced in a study of blood T cell repertoires in COVID-19. Profiling relied on immunoSEQ multiplex PCR, and the TCRdb table lists in-frame clones only, not all of them. Of a few hundred thousand clones listed, approximately 83% were seen once; the top ten hold approximately 3%. Material for sequencing was peripheral blood. All receptors derive from a woman in her twenties or thirties who had recovered from COVID-19.

The chain carries TRBV6-4 and TRBJ2-7, with a tentative D call TRBD2 (6 bases). The CDR3 sequence is 13 residues long. Germline V gene data show CDR1 as MRHNA and CDR2 as SNTAGT. Trimming took 3 bases from V and 5 from J, leaving 11 bases between them. DNA of the CDR3: TGTGCCAGCAGTGAGTTGGGAGGTGACGAGCAGTACTTC. Translation gives CASSELGGDEQYF.

This rearrangement joins TRBV6-1 to TRBJ2-1; possibly TRBD2 for D (6 bases). The CDR3 loop spans 12 amino acids. Trimming shortened V by 2 bases and J by 9 bases, and 8 bases separated the two germline ends. CDR1 and CDR2 (germline): MNHNS, SASEGT. This CDR3 reads CASSERGFEQFF. Here the CDR3 DNA reads TGTGCCAGCAGTGAACGGGGGTTTGAGCAGTTCTTC.

The V gene is TRBV7-2, the J gene TRBJ2-3; 12 positions match TRBD2. Germline V lookup: CDR1 SGHTA, CDR2 FQGNSA. Trimming removed 4 bases from V and 6 bases from J; junction bases left unmatched: 5. The CDR3 spans 15 residues. The CDR3 bases are TGTGCCAGCAGCTCGACTAGCGGGAGAGCTGATACGCAGTATTTT. Encoded protein: CASSSTSGRADTQYF.

This clone came up once. V is TRBV11-2 and J is TRBJ2-1; D gene unclear. Germline V gene lookup returns CDR1 SGHAT and CDR2 FQNNGV. The CDR3 sequence is 14 residues long. V lost 1 base and J lost 5, with 9 bases in between. CDR3 region: CASSLVDFNNEQFF. The CDR3 nucleotides read TGTGCCAGCAGCTTAGTCGACTTTAACAATGAGCAGTTCTTC.

V usage is TRBV9 and J usage is TRBJ2-6; maybe TRBD1 (5 bases). Trimming pared 5 bases from V and 4 bases from J, leaving 13 bases between. This CDR3 region has 15 residues. CDR1 is SGDLS and CDR2 is YYNGEE in the germline V gene. As DNA, the CDR3 is TGTGCCAGCAGATCCCAGGGCTCGGGGGCCAACGTCCTGACTTTC. Amino acids: CASRSQGSGANVLTF.

J is TRBJ2-2 and V is TRBV7-9; D may be TRBD1 (6 bases). The CDR3 is 13 residues long. With 2 bases removed from V and 5 bases from J, the gap between germline ends came to 6 bases. The germline CDR1 and CDR2 sequences are SEHNR and FQNEAQ (reference sequence). The CDR3 DNA follows: TGTGCCAGCAGCTTAACAGGGACCGGGGAGCTGTTTTTT. Translating gives CASSLTGTGELFF.

The V call is TRBV19, the J call TRBJ1-2, with 10 nucleotides matching TRBD1. The CDR3 loop spans 15 amino acids. CDR1 and CDR2 (germline): LNHDA, SQIVND (reference sequence). The junction had 12 bases not matched to a gene; V was cut back by 5 bases and J by 9 bases. This CDR3 reads CASSAPDRGDYRYTF. CDR3 bases: TGTGCCAGTAGTGCCCCGGACAGGGGGGATTACCGCTACACCTTC.

The CDR3 sequence is CASSFPRGEETQYF. Written as DNA, the CDR3 is TGTGCCAGCAGTTTCCCCAGGGGAGAGGAGACCCAGTACTTC. The J gene is TRBJ2-5, the V gene TRBV28, with a possible D match to TRBD1 (6 bases). Germline CDR1 reads MDHEN; CDR2 reads SYDVKM. V lost 3 bases and J lost 5, with 13 bases in between. The CDR3 runs to 14 residues.

The rearrangement joins TRBV5-4 to TRBJ2-3, with 9 bases aligning to TRBD2. The ends lost 0 bases at V and 5 bases at J; junction bases unmatched: 4. Germline assignment: CDR1 SGHNT and CDR2 YYREEE (reference sequence). This CDR3 region has 15 residues. The CDR3, as DNA: TGTGCCAGCAGCTTGGATCGCGGGAGGGGAGATACGCAGTATTTT. Protein product: CASSLDRGRGDTQYF.

This chain links TRBV27 with TRBJ1-3, with 7 bases identical to TRBD1. The CDR3 consists of 17 residues. Germline CDR1 reads MNHEY; CDR2 reads SMNVEV (reference sequence). The ends lost 6 bases at V and 3 bases at J; junction bases unmatched: 14. CDR3 in DNA: TGTGCCAGCAGGAATTTCACAGGGGCTAATAGTGGAAACACCATATATTTT. This gives the protein CASRNFTGANSGNTIYF.

This chain connects TRBV28 to TRBJ1-6; 7 bases map to TRBD1. The trim removed 4 bases at V and 3 bases at J, leaving 3 bases unmatched. The germline V gene encodes CDR1 MDHEN and CDR2 SYDVKM. The CDR3 length is 15 residues. The CDR3 coding sequence is TGTGCCAGCAGTTACAGGGGCGTCTATAATTCACCCCTCCACTTT. Its translation is CASSYRGVYNSPLHF.

The chain combines TRBV10-3 with TRBJ2-1; the match to TRBD1 covers 9 bases. CDR3 length equals 16 residues. The trim removed 4 bases at V and 6 bases at J, leaving 10 bases unmatched. Germline loops: CDR1 ENHRY, CDR2 SYGVKD. As DNA, the CDR3 is TGTGCCATCAGTGGGTTCCCCGGGACAGGGAGCAATGAGCAGTTCTTC. Translating gives CAISGFPGTGSNEQFF.

The gene calls are TRBV6-6 and TRBJ2-1, with 9 bases matching TRBD2. The germline CDR1 and CDR2 sequences are MNHNY and SVGAGI (reference sequence). Trimming took 8 bases from V and 3 from J; bases not matched to a gene: 11. The length of the CDR3 is 16 residues. The CDR3 bases are TGTGCCAGCGGACCTATAGCGGGAGTAAACTACAATGAGCAGTTCTTC. It codes for CASGPIAGVNYNEQFF.

V gene TRBV5-1 combines with J gene TRBJ2-3, with 12 bases that match TRBD2. The ends lost 3 bases at V and 0 bases at J; junction bases unmatched: 17. Per the germline V gene, CDR1 is SGHRS and CDR2 is YFSETQ. The CDR3 spans 21 residues. The CDR3 region has the DNA TGCGCCAGCAGCTACGCCCGGGCTCTAGCGGGAGGGGTTTCTAGCACAGATACGCAGTATTTT. As protein: CASSYARALAGGVSSTDTQYF.

The chain uses TRBV12-3 or TRBV12-4 and TRBJ2-7; perhaps TRBD1 as D (5 bases). The CDR3 contains 13 residues. Trimming left V 1 base short and J 2 bases short, with 6 bases between. The CDR3 region is CASSLGQPYEQYF. The CDR3 bases are TGTGCCAGCAGTTTAGGACAGCCCTACGAGCAGTACTTC.

The rearrangement joins TRBV5-5 to TRBJ2-1; TRBD1 might be the D (5 bases). CDR3 length equals 13 residues. Germline values: CDR1 SGHKS, CDR2 YYEKEE (reference sequence). Trimming took off 2 bases at V and 5 bases at J, with 8 bases between the two ends. The CDR3 DNA reads as TGTGCCAGCAGCTTTTCCAGGGACAATGAGCAGTTCTTC. It specifies CASSFSRDNEQFF.

This sequence joins TRBV24-1 and TRBJ1-5, with TRBD1 matching 7 bases. The V segment lost 4 bases and the J segment 4 bases; nucleotides outside the gene matches: 6. Germline CDR1 is KGHDR and CDR2 is SFDVKD. This CDR3 is built from 15 residues. The DNA for the CDR3 is TGTGCCACCAGTGACCGGGGACAGAGGAATCAGCCCCAGCATTTT. It is translated as CATSDRGQRNQPQHF.

This CDR3 is CASSLVGNPSGELFF. The CDR3, as DNA: TGTGCCAGCAGTTTAGTCGGGAACCCGTCCGGGGAGCTGTTTTTT. This rearrangement joins TRBV28 to TRBJ2-2; D is possibly TRBD2 (5 bases). V was trimmed by 2 bases and J by 6 bases, leaving 13 bases between them. There are 15 residues in the CDR3. Germline-derived CDR1 and CDR2 are MDHEN and SYDVKM.

V usage is TRBV9 and J usage is TRBJ2-4; TRBD1 agrees at 9 bases. CDR3 length: 16 residues. Germline values: CDR1 SGDLS, CDR2 YYNGEE. The ends lost 4 bases at V and 9 bases at J; junction bases unmatched: 14. DNA for the CDR3: TGTGCCAGCAGCATGGGGGGACAGGGAAGTAACAGCATTCAGTACTTC. The encoded protein is CASSMGGQGSNSIQYF.

The sample holds one count of this clone. This chain links TRBV5-1 with TRBJ2-7; D is perhaps TRBD2 (5 bases). V was pared by 0 bases and J by 6 bases, with 13 bases between. Germline V CDR1 and CDR2: SGHRS, YFSETQ. The CDR3 totals 14 residues. This chain's CDR3 is CASSLAQEGSEQYF. CDR3 nucleotide sequence: TGCGCCAGCAGCTTGGCCCAGGAAGGGAGCGAGCAGTACTTC. The variable domain in full, with the rest retrieved from reference TRBV5-1 and TRBJ2-7, is KAGVTQTPRYLIKTRGQQVTLSCSPISGHRSVSWYQQTPGQGLQFLFEYFSETQRNKGNFPGRFSGRQFSNSRSEMNVSTLELGDSALYLCASSLAQEGSEQYFGPGTRLTVT.

V is TRBV4-2 and J is TRBJ2-2; D is uncertain. The germline V and J ends were trimmed by 4 bases and 1 base, with 13 bases remaining between them. The CDR3 consists of 16 residues. Germline V CDR1 and CDR2: LGHNA, YNFKEQ. DNA of the CDR3: TGTGCCAGCAGCCCCTCCGGGTCCGTGAACACCGGGGAGCTGTTTTTT. It translates to CASSPSGSVNTGELFF.

J is TRBJ2-5 and V is TRBV19; no clear D. Trimming shortened V by 3 bases and J by 5 bases, and 4 bases separated the two germline ends. The CDR3 sequence is 11 residues long. Germline V gene lookup returns CDR1 LNHDA and CDR2 SQIVND (reference sequence). The CDR3 coding sequence is TGTGCCAGTAGTATCCAGGAGACCCAGTACTTC. Its protein product is CASSIQETQYF. Supplemented by reference TRBV19 and TRBJ2-5, the full variable domain reads DGGITQSPKYLFRKEGQNVTLSCEQNLNHDAMYWYRQDPGQGLRLIYYSQIVNDFQKGDIAEGYSVSREKKESFPLTVTSAQKNPTAFYLCASSIQETQYFGPGTRLLVL.

Written as DNA, the CDR3 is TGTGCCAGCAGTTTATTGGACAGGGGTAATGGCTACACCTTC. Translating it yields CASSLLDRGNGYTF. V gene TRBV28 combines with J gene TRBJ1-2, with TRBD1 matching over 9 bases. CDR3 length equals 14 residues. CDR1 is MDHEN and CDR2 is SYDVKM in the germline V gene. V shed 1 base and J 6 bases; nucleotides not matched to a gene: 3.

J is TRBJ2-3 and V is TRBV6-2 or TRBV6-3, with 7 positions matching TRBD2. The trim removed 6 bases at V and 1 base at J, leaving 4 bases unmatched. Germline CDR1 is MNHEY and CDR2 is SVGEGT. This CDR3 is 14 amino acids long. CDR3 loop: CASSPSGGTDTQYF. CDR3 DNA sequence: TGTGCCAGCAGCCCCAGCGGGGGCACAGATACGCAGTATTTT.

V and J are TRBV7-8 and TRBJ1-6; 7 positions match TRBD1. The CDR3 is 14 residues long. With V trimmed by 8 bases and J by 8 bases, 9 bases remained unmatched. Germline V gives CDR1 SGHVS, CDR2 FQNEAQ. This chain's CDR3 is CASSTNRGDSPLHF. The CDR3 DNA follows: TGTGCCAGCTCTACTAACAGGGGAGATTCACCCCTCCACTTT.

CDR3: CASSIQGGPNYGYTF. CDR3 sequence (DNA): TGTGCCAGTAGTATCCAAGGGGGTCCTAACTATGGCTACACCTTC. The chain has TRBV19 and TRBJ1-2; maybe TRBD1 (6 bases). The CDR3 has 15 amino acids. V dropped 3 bases and J dropped 0 bases, with 11 bases sitting between them. Germline V gene lookup returns CDR1 LNHDA and CDR2 SQIVND (reference sequence).

This clone was recorded once. The CDR3 nucleotides are TGTGCCAGCAGCTTAGCGGGACTAGCGGGACAGAAGCAGTTCTTC. Encoded protein: CASSLAGLAGQKQFF. The chain has TRBV7-2 and TRBJ2-1; 13 bases are shared with TRBD2. From germline, CDR1 is SGHTA and CDR2 FQGNSA. The J segment lost 11 bases and the V segment lost 0 bases, leaving 4 bases of the junction unmatched. This CDR3 contains 15 residues. The variable domain in full, with the rest retrieved from reference TRBV7-2 and TRBJ2-1, is GAGVSQSPSNKVTEKGKDVELRCDPISGHTALYWYRQSLGQGLEFLIYFQGNSAPDKSGLPSDRFSAERTGGSVSTLTIQRTQQEDSAVYLCASSLAGLAGQKQFFGPGTRLTVL.

V gene TRBV7-9 combines with J gene TRBJ2-3; no clear D. V was pared by 11 bases and J by 2 bases, with 5 bases between. Germline V gives CDR1 SEHNR, CDR2 FQNEAQ (reference sequence). This CDR3 contains 10 residues. CDR3 DNA sequence: TGTGCCCTCGTCACAGATACGCAGTATTTT. It translates to CALVTDTQYF.

The chain links TRBV5-5 to TRBJ2-1, with D possibly being TRBD1 (6 bases). CDR1 and CDR2 from the germline V gene are SGHKS and YYEKEE (reference sequence). V lost 0 bases and J lost 4, with 14 bases in between. The CDR3 runs to 16 residues. CDR3 amino acids: CASSLVAQGIYNEQFF. The CDR3 nucleotides are TGTGCCAGCAGCTTGGTGGCCCAGGGGATTTACAATGAGCAGTTCTTC.

V is TRBV7-3 and J is TRBJ2-1, with 9 bases matching TRBD2. Per germline, CDR1 SGHTA and CDR2 FQGTGA. This CDR3 has 13 amino acids. Trimming removed 1 base from V and 11 bases from J; junction bases left unmatched: 3. CDR3 nucleotides: TGTGCCAGCAGCTTAAGCCTAGCGGGGAAGCAGTTCTTC. The encoded protein is CASSLSLAGKQFF. Together with reference TRBV7-3 and TRBJ2-1, the CDR3 gives the full variable domain: GAGVSQTPSNKVTEKGKYVELRCDPISGHTALYWYRQSLGQGPEFLIYFQGTGAADDSGLPNDRFFAVRPEGSVSTLKIQRTERGDSAVYLCASSLSLAGKQFFGPGTRLTVL.

This clone came up once. The chain employs TRBV11-3 and TRBJ2-1, with 15 bases that match TRBD2. CDR3 length equals 15 residues. V lost 3 bases, J lost 7 bases, and 1 base stayed unmatched. Germline CDR1 SGHNT, CDR2 YENEEA. The CDR3 sequence is CASSLGTSGGNEQFF. For the CDR3, the DNA is TGTGCCAGCAGCTTGGGGACTAGCGGGGGGAATGAGCAGTTCTTC.